This T cell receptor beta chain came from a study of OX40 agonist ivuxolimab in advanced cancers. General observations from the study: In the 0.1 to 3.0 mg/kg range, CD4+ and CD8+ blood T cells had expanded clonally by week 6. Mean expanded clone counts were higher in CD8+ than CD4+ T cells. Among the lowest levels of clonal expansion were found in partial responders at 0.1-3.0 mg/kg. The expanded peripheral T cells' antigen specificity was not determined.

This clone was picked up a small number of times. Its antigen is undetermined. Sequencing used immunoSEQ multiplex PCR; TCRdb keeps in-frame clones, though not all of them. The data hold tens of thousands of clones, with 70% to 90% observed a single time. Germline V gene data show CDR1 as SGHKS and CDR2 as YYEKEE (reference sequence). V was clipped by 4 bases and J by 9 bases; unmatched bases: 7. This CDR3 region has 14 residues. V is TRBV5-5 and J is TRBJ2-1; 10 bases line up with TRBD2. The sample in question was CD4+ or CD8+ T cells sorted from blood, obtained in a trial of the OX40 agonist ivuxolimab. This clonotype was obtained from an adult with an advanced solid tumor such as melanoma, head and neck, liver or kidney cancer. The CDR3: CASSRLAGPREQFF. The CDR3 DNA follows: TGTGCCAGCAGCCGACTAGCGGGCCCCCGTGAGCAGTTCTTC.